Shown below are 19 T cell receptor beta chains from a single sample sequenced in a study of identical twins. In TCRdb, the 5' RACE reads were re-called with MiXCR into one record per CDR3 protein. The sample yields roughly 480,000 distinct CDR3 sequences, roughly a quarter seen once. These data are also associated with another study on T cells expressing NK-cell markers.

Source material: CD4+ T cells sorted from blood. Receptors originate from a woman aged 18-29 years in good health.

The chain has TRBV20-1 and TRBJ2-3; D possibly uses TRBD1 or TRBD2 (5 bases each). The CDR3 length is 12 residues. Per the germline V gene, CDR1 is DFQATT and CDR2 is SNEGSKA (reference sequence). Between the trimmed V and J ends, which lost 5 bases and 4 bases, there was a span of 10 bases. The CDR3 protein is CSARGNADTQYF. Written as DNA, the CDR3 is TGCAGTGCTCGGGGCAACGCAGATACGCAGTATTTT.

In its sample, this clonotype was seen a few times. The chain recombines TRBV20-1 with TRBJ2-3; TRBD2 aligns across 8 bases. V trimming: 3 bases; J trimming: 0 bases; junction bases outside the gene matches: 8. The CDR3 is 16 amino acids. Germline CDR1 reads DFQATT; CDR2 reads SNEGSKA (reference sequence). The CDR3 nucleotides are TGCAGTGCTAGCCCCAGCAGGACTAGCAGCACAGATACGCAGTATTTT. Residues: CSASPSRTSSTDTQYF.

The chain links TRBV24-1 to TRBJ2-1, with 8 bases fitting TRBD2. This CDR3 is built from 15 residues. The germline V gene has CDR1 KGHDR and CDR2 SFDVKD. Unmatched junction bases numbered 7, after V lost 3 bases and J lost 7 bases. This chain's CDR3 is CATSDGRGGRNEQFF. The CDR3 DNA reads TGTGCCACCAGTGATGGACGGGGGGGCCGAAATGAGCAGTTCTTC.

There are a few counts of this clonotype. The chain has TRBV5-1 and TRBJ1-2; D uncertain. This CDR3 has 12 amino acids. The V end was cut by 2 bases, the J end by 7 bases, with 9 bases between. Looked up from germline, CDR1 is SGHRS and CDR2 is YFSETQ. CDR3 residues: CASSLTERGYTF. As DNA, the CDR3 is TGCGCCAGCAGCTTAACAGAGCGTGGCTACACCTTC.

This clonotype has more than one count but fewer than ten. The V gene is TRBV20-1, the J gene TRBJ1-1; the match to TRBD1 covers 7 bases. The CDR3 covers 12 residues. Germline lookup yields CDR1 DFQATT and CDR2 SNEGSKA (reference sequence). CDR3 region: CRPRTGNTEAFF. In DNA, the CDR3 is TGCAGGCCAAGGACAGGGAACACTGAAGCTTTCTTT.

This chain joins TRBV7-3 and TRBJ1-6; 7 bases map to TRBD1. The CDR3 runs 15 residues. Trimming at V came to 4 bases and at J to 4 bases, leaving 4 bases not matched to a gene. CDR1 SGHTA and CDR2 FQGTGA come from the germline V gene. The CDR3 loop is CASSSSGQYNSPLHF. The CDR3 region has the DNA TGTGCCAGCAGCTCTTCGGGACAGTATAATTCACCCCTCCACTTT.

The V gene is TRBV5-1, the J gene TRBJ2-6, with D tentatively TRBD1 (6 bases). The CDR3 is 15 amino acids. Germline loops: CDR1 SGHRS, CDR2 YFSETQ. V dropped 7 bases and J dropped 2 bases, with 13 bases sitting between them. This chain's CDR3 is CASWPGVPGANVLTF. The CDR3 nucleotides read TGCGCCAGCTGGCCAGGGGTGCCTGGGGCCAACGTCCTGACTTTC.

The genes are TRBV20-1 and TRBJ2-6; TRBD1 is a possible D gene (6 bases). The germline gives CDR1 DFQATT, CDR2 SNEGSKA (reference sequence). The CDR3 length is 16 residues. V was cut by 6 bases and J by 2 bases, with 17 bases left in between. The CDR3 DNA follows: TGCAGTGCCCTCGGCGGTAGGGGGACTGGGGCCAACGTCCTGACTTTC. Translating it yields CSALGGRGTGANVLTF.

This clonotype was detected only a few times. This chain joins TRBV6-2 or TRBV6-3 and TRBJ2-1; the D gene is possibly TRBD1 (6 bases). This CDR3 has 13 residues. Germline values: CDR1 MNHEY, CDR2 SVGEGT. V was trimmed by 7 bases and J by 9 bases, leaving 16 bases between them. For the CDR3, the DNA is TGTGCCAGCATATCAGGGGTTTCGGCTGAGCAGTTCTTC. Its protein is CASISGVSAEQFF.

V gene TRBV15 combines with J gene TRBJ2-1; 10 nucleotides align to TRBD1. CDR1 is LNHNV and CDR2 is YYDKDF in the germline V gene (reference sequence). V lost 3 bases, J lost 4 bases, and 6 bases stayed unmatched. There are 16 residues in the CDR3. The CDR3, as DNA: TGTGCCACCAGCAGGCCGGGACAGGGGCGTTACAATGAGCAGTTCTTC. It yields the protein CATSRPGQGRYNEQFF.

V is TRBV20-1 and J is TRBJ1-5, with D possibly being TRBD1 (6 bases). The V gene's germline CDR1 is DFQATT and CDR2 SNEGSKA (reference sequence). This CDR3 contains 13 residues. V was pared by 1 base and J by 7 bases, with 11 bases between. The DNA for the CDR3 is TGCAGTGCTAGAGGGGGGCTCGGGCAGCCCCAGCATTTT. Its protein product is CSARGGLGQPQHF.

The chain has TRBV20-1 and TRBJ2-3; tentatively, D is TRBD1 (5 bases). CDR1 DFQATT and CDR2 SNEGSKA come from the germline V gene (reference sequence). The CDR3 length is 14 residues. V was pared by 4 bases and J by 0 bases, with 11 bases between. As DNA, the CDR3 is TGCAGTGCTATTCAGGGATTCAGCACAGATACGCAGTATTTT. Translation gives CSAIQGFSTDTQYF.

The J gene is TRBJ2-1, the V gene TRBV4-3, with TRBD2 matching 7 bases. Germline-derived CDR1 and CDR2 are LGHNA and YSLEER. With 3 bases clipped from V and 3 bases from J, the junction kept 2 bases outside the gene matches. The CDR3 length is 14 residues. CDR3 protein: CASSQSGVYNEQFF. The CDR3 DNA sequence: TGCGCCAGCAGCCAGAGCGGGGTCTACAATGAGCAGTTCTTC.

This chain links TRBV27 with TRBJ2-1; no definite D call. The ends were cut back, 6 bases at V and 3 bases at J, with 12 bases in the middle. The CDR3 spans 14 residues. CDR1 MNHEY and CDR2 SMNVEV come from the germline V gene (reference sequence). Here the CDR3 DNA reads TGTGCCAGCAGCTCGCCCTCAGACTACAATGAGCAGTTCTTC. It encodes CASSSPSDYNEQFF.

The V call is TRBV20-1, the J call TRBJ2-1; D perhaps matches TRBD2 (6 bases). CDR1 is DFQATT, CDR2 SNEGSKA, per germline (reference sequence). This CDR3 spans 16 amino acids. Trimming pared 0 bases from V and 0 bases from J, leaving 12 bases between. CDR3 sequence (DNA): TGCAGTGCTAGAGACCCACGGGGGAGCTCCTACAATGAGCAGTTCTTC. It encodes CSARDPRGSSYNEQFF.

There are a few counts of this clonotype. The chain uses TRBV7-8 and TRBJ1-2; D unresolved. The V end lost 5 bases, the J end lost 4 bases, and 11 bases lay between the germline ends. CDR3 size: 13 residues. Germline CDR1 and CDR2: SGHVS and FQNEAQ. CDR3: CASSNVWGYGYTF. The CDR3 DNA follows: TGTGCCAGCAGCAACGTATGGGGCTATGGCTACACCTTC.

The chain recombines TRBV20-1 with TRBJ2-5, with D unclear. The CDR3 is made up of 13 amino acids. V gave up 6 bases and J gave up 3 bases, with 14 bases separating them. Per germline, CDR1 DFQATT and CDR2 SNEGSKA (reference sequence). The chain's CDR3 is CSAARADKETQYF. DNA of the CDR3: TGCAGTGCCGCACGGGCAGACAAAGAGACCCAGTACTTC.

This clonotype was counted a few times. V is TRBV5-1 and J is TRBJ1-2; the D gene is possibly TRBD1 (5 bases). Germline lookup yields CDR1 SGHRS and CDR2 YFSETQ. V was clipped by 4 bases and J by 4 bases, with 14 bases between them. The CDR3 covers 14 residues. CDR3 nucleotide sequence: TGCGCCAGCAGCAGCCGGGACGAGCCCTATGGCTACACCTTC. It yields the protein CASSSRDEPYGYTF.

The sample holds a few counts of this clonotype. The rearrangement links TRBV3-1 to TRBJ2-7; D uncertain. Trimming pared 4 bases from V and 2 bases from J, leaving 12 bases between. CDR1 is LGHDT, CDR2 YNNKEL, per germline (reference sequence). The CDR3 covers 14 residues. The CDR3 coding sequence is TGTGCCAGCAGCCCACCTGGAGTACCCTACGAGCAGTACTTC. Protein: CASSPPGVPYEQYF.